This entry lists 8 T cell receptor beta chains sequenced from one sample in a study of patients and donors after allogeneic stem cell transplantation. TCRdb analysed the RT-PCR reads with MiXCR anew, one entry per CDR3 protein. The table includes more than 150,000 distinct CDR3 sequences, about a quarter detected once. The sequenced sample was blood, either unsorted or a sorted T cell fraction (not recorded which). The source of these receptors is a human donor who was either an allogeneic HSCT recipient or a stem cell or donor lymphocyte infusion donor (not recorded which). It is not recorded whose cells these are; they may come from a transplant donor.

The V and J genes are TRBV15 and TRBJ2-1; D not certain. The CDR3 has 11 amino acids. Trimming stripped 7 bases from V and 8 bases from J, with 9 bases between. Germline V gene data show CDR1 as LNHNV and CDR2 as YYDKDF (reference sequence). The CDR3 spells CATKGIYEQFF. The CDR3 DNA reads TGTGCCACCAAGGGCATCTATGAGCAGTTCTTC.

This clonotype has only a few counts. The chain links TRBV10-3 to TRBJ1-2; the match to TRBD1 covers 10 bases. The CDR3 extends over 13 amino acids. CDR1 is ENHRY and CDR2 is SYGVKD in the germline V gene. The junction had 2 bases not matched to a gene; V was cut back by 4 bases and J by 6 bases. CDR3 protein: CAISGQGANGYTF. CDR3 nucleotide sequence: TGTGCCATCAGTGGACAGGGGGCAAATGGCTACACCTTC.

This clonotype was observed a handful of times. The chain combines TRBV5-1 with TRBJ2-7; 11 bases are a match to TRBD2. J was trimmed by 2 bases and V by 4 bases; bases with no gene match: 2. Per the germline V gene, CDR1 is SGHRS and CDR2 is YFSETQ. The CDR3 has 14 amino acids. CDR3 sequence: CASSLTSGTYEQYF. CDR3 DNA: TGCGCCAGCAGCCTGACTAGCGGGACCTACGAGCAGTACTTC.

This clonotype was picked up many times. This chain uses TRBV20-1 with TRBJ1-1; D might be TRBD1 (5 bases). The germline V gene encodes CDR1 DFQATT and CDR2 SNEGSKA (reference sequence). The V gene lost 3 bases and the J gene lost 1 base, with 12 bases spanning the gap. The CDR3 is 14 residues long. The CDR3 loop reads CSARAGGKNTEAFF. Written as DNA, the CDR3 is TGCAGTGCTAGGGCGGGGGGAAAGAACACTGAAGCTTTCTTT.

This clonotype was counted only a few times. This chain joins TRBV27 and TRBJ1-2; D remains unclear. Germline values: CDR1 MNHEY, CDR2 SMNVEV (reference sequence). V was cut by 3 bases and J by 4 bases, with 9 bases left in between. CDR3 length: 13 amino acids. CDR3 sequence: CASSFGDSYGYTF. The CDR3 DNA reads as TGTGCCAGCAGTTTTGGGGATAGCTATGGCTACACCTTC.

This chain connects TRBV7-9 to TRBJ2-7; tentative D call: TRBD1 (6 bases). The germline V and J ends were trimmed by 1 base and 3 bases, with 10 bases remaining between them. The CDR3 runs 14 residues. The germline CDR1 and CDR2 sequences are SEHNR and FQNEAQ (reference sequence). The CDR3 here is CASSLGTANYEQYF. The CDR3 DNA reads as TGTGCCAGCAGCTTAGGGACAGCGAACTACGAGCAGTACTTC.

CDR3 sequence: CASSLGRGSNQPQHF. As DNA, the CDR3 is TGTGCCAGCAGTTTAGGCAGGGGTAGCAATCAGCCCCAGCATTTT. The chain couples TRBV12-3 or TRBV12-4 to TRBJ1-5, with a weak D call TRBD1 (6 bases). Trimming left V 1 base short and J 0 bases short, with 7 bases between. CDR3 length equals 15 residues.

The DNA for the CDR3 is TGCGCCAGCAGCTTGGAGGCAGGGGGTCAGCCCCAGCATTTT. This sequence encodes CASSLEAGGQPQHF. The chain employs TRBV5-1 and TRBJ1-5, with 7 bases that match TRBD1. The V and J ends lost 0 bases and 6 bases, in that order; junction bases with no gene match: 3. Germline V lookup: CDR1 SGHRS, CDR2 YFSETQ. This CDR3 is 14 amino acids long.